The 26 T cell receptor beta chains below come from one sample, sequenced in a study of long-term antiretroviral therapy in people with HIV. The run of the v3.0 immunoSEQ assay was at survey level. Produced via immunoSEQ multiplex PCR; TCRdb's table is partial and in-frame only. This table has 25,000 to 30,000 clones, about 83% appearing once. The input for sequencing was unsorted PBMCs, taken 4.7 to 5 years after starting antiretroviral therapy. All receptors derive from a man in his forties or fifties with HIV.

This clone appeared a few times. The V call is TRBV10-2, the J call TRBJ1-5; D possibly corresponds to TRBD1 (5 bases). The CDR3 is made up of 16 amino acids. The germline V gene encodes CDR1 WSHSY and CDR2 SAAADI. V was pared by 4 bases and J by 7 bases, with 20 bases between. The CDR3 nucleotides are TGCGCCAGCAGTGGGTTGGGCGTCGGGCAGGGACAGCCCCAGCATTTT. It encodes CASSGLGVGQGQPQHF.

The DNA of the CDR3 is TGTGCCAGCAGCCTACCTCAAGCGGGGGGCCGGACAGATACGCAGTATTTT. This codes for CASSLPQAGGRTDTQYF. V is TRBV14 and J is TRBJ2-3, with 9 bases lining up with TRBD2. The V and J ends lost 4 bases and 3 bases, in that order; junction bases with no gene match: 11. This CDR3 spans 17 amino acids. Germline V gives CDR1 SGHDN, CDR2 FVKESK.

The V and J genes are TRBV7-9 and TRBJ2-5, with 7 bases lining up with TRBD2. The germline CDR1 and CDR2 sequences are SEHNR and FQNEAQ (reference sequence). The CDR3 is 16 residues long. Trimming removed 5 bases from V and 5 bases from J; junction bases left unmatched: 14. The CDR3 region has the DNA TGTGCCAGCAGCCTCGGGGCTAGCGGTGGCACGGAGACCCAGTACTTC. It specifies CASSLGASGGTETQYF.

The table lists this clone with a few counts. This chain uses TRBV2 with TRBJ2-7; no clear D. Germline CDR1 is SNHLY and CDR2 is FYNNEI. The CDR3 extends over 13 amino acids. The V end was cut by 7 bases, the J end by 6 bases, with 16 bases between. The CDR3 reads CASMFSLGGEQYF. Here the CDR3 DNA reads TGTGCCAGCATGTTTTCCCTCGGCGGCGAGCAGTACTTC.

The rearrangement links TRBV5-8 to TRBJ1-3; no firm D call. The V end lost 2 bases, the J end lost 0 bases, and 6 bases lay between the germline ends. Germline loops: CDR1 SGHTS, CDR2 YDEGEE. CDR3 length: 14 residues. CDR3 sequence: CASSFLNSGNTIYF. CDR3 coding DNA: TGTGCCAGCAGCTTTCTAAACTCTGGAAACACCATATATTTT. Variable domain in full (rest from reference TRBV5-8 and TRBJ1-3): EAGVTQSPTHLIKTRGQQATLRCSPISGHTSVYWYQQALGLGLQFLLWYDEGEERNRGNFPPRFSGRQFPNYSSELNVNALELEDSALYLCASSFLNSGNTIYFGEGSWLTVV.

V usage is TRBV7-2 and J usage is TRBJ1-1; the D is unclear. Germline CDR1 reads SGHTA; CDR2 reads FQGNSA. Trimming took 3 bases from V and 4 from J, leaving 9 bases between them. CDR3 length: 13 residues. In DNA, the CDR3 is TGTGCCAGCAGCTTCCGGGTGGGCACTGAAGCTTTCTTT. Protein product: CASSFRVGTEAFF. Filled out from reference TRBV7-2 and TRBJ1-1, the complete variable domain reads GAGVSQSPSNKVTEKGKDVELRCDPISGHTALYWYRQSLGQGLEFLIYFQGNSAPDKSGLPSDRFSAERTGGSVSTLTIQRTQQEDSAVYLCASSFRVGTEAFFGQGTRLTVV.

The genes are TRBV15 and TRBJ1-3; 10 nucleotides match TRBD1. Germline assignment: CDR1 LNHNV and CDR2 YYDKDF (reference sequence). This CDR3 has 17 residues. Unmatched junction bases numbered 6, after V lost 0 bases and J lost 4 bases. CDR3 coding DNA: TGTGCCACCAGCAGAGATTATGGGACAGGGGACGGAAACACCATATATTTT. Translation gives CATSRDYGTGDGNTIYF. Full variable domain (remainder filled in from reference TRBV15 and TRBJ1-3): DAMVIQNPRYQVTQFGKPVTLSCSQTLNHNVMYWYQQKSSQAPKLLFHYYDKDFNNEADTPDNFQSRRPNTSFCFLDIRSPGLGDTAMYLCATSRDYGTGDGNTIYFGEGSWLTVV.

The rearrangement joins TRBV30 to TRBJ1-2; a possible D gene is TRBD1 (6 bases). Germline V gives CDR1 GTSNPN, CDR2 SVGIG (reference sequence). The CDR3 sequence is 12 residues long. V was cut by 5 bases and J by 3 bases, with 10 bases left in between. The CDR3 spells CAWDRTDYGYTF. Written as DNA, the CDR3 is TGTGCCTGGGACAGGACTGACTATGGCTACACCTTC.

The J gene is TRBJ2-1, the V gene TRBV19; 9 positions match TRBD1. The J segment lost 0 bases and the V segment lost 6 bases, leaving 6 bases of the junction unmatched. CDR3 size: 16 residues. Germline values: CDR1 LNHDA, CDR2 SQIVND (reference sequence). CDR3 in amino acids: CASSRQGGSSYNEQFF. The DNA for the CDR3 is TGTGCCAGTAGCAGACAGGGGGGGAGCTCCTACAATGAGCAGTTCTTC. Using reference TRBV19 and TRBJ2-1 for the parts outside the CDR3, the full variable domain is DGGITQSPKYLFRKEGQNVTLSCEQNLNHDAMYWYRQDPGQGLRLIYYSQIVNDFQKGDIAEGYSVSREKKESFPLTVTSAQKNPTAFYLCASSRQGGSSYNEQFFGPGTRLTVL.

This clone occurred a few times. The genes are TRBV9 and TRBJ2-1, with 7 bases fitting TRBD2. Germline V gene sequence: CDR1 SGDLS, CDR2 YYNGEE. This CDR3 contains 16 residues. After removal of 0 bases from V and 0 bases from J, the junction contained 3 bases not matched to a gene. CDR3 bases: TGTGCCAGCAGCGTAGAACTAGCGAGCTCCTACAATGAGCAGTTCTTC. It is translated as CASSVELASSYNEQFF.

This clone is labeled as medium-sized. This chain links TRBV9 with TRBJ2-1; 7 bases are shared with TRBD2. CDR3 length equals 16 residues. In germline, CDR1 is SGDLS, CDR2 YYNGEE. J was trimmed by 7 bases and V by 4 bases; bases with no gene match: 14. Here the CDR3 DNA reads TGTGCCAGCAGCACCAGGACTAGTCGGGATGCTAATGAGCAGTTCTTC. It specifies CASSTRTSRDANEQFF.

The chain joins TRBV19 to TRBJ1-1; no reliable D call. Germline CDR1 LNHDA, CDR2 SQIVND (reference sequence). Deletions cut 7 bases from V and 7 bases from J, with 19 bases between. This CDR3 is built from 14 residues. CDR3 loop: CASIPWTGNGEAFF. The DNA of the CDR3 is TGTGCCAGTATCCCGTGGACCGGGAATGGTGAAGCTTTCTTT.

CDR3 nucleotides: TGCGCCAGCAAACCCACAACCTACGAGCAGTACTTC. It encodes CASKPTTYEQYF. This chain uses TRBV10-2 with TRBJ2-7; D ambiguous. The CDR3 contains 12 residues. Trimming shortened V by 7 bases and J by 2 bases, and 9 bases separated the two germline ends. Germline CDR1 and CDR2: WSHSY and SAAADI.

As DNA, the CDR3 is TGCGCCAGCAGCGGTGCGGGAGTTGATGAGCAGTTCTTC. Residues: CASSGAGVDEQFF. V usage is TRBV5-1 and J usage is TRBJ2-1, with TRBD2 identical over 7 bases. The germline CDR1 and CDR2 sequences are SGHRS and YFSETQ. The CDR3 spans 13 residues. The trim removed 4 bases at V and 8 bases at J, leaving 6 bases unmatched.

The chain recombines TRBV2 with TRBJ1-5; TRBD1 is a possible D gene (5 bases). Trimming took off 8 bases at V and 1 base at J, with 9 bases between the two ends. Germline V gene sequence: CDR1 SNHLY, CDR2 FYNNEI. The CDR3 extends over 13 amino acids. The DNA for the CDR3 is TGTGCCAGCGGGGGACTGAGCAATCAGCCCCAGCATTTT. This codes for CASGGLSNQPQHF.

The chain recombines TRBV7-2 with TRBJ2-5; D may correspond to TRBD1 or TRBD2 (5 bases each). V was shortened by 5 bases and J by 5 bases, with 18 bases between the two germline ends. The V gene's germline CDR1 is SGHTA and CDR2 FQGNSA. The CDR3 has 15 amino acids. CDR3 coding DNA: TGTGCCAGCAGCCCACTAGGGGTAGCAACGGAGACCCAGTACTTC. It yields the protein CASSPLGVATETQYF.

There are a few counts of this clone. This chain uses TRBV10-3 with TRBJ2-7; unclear D gene. The CDR3 consists of 11 residues. The V gene lost 5 bases and the J gene lost 2 bases, with 4 bases spanning the gap. Germline V gene sequence: CDR1 ENHRY, CDR2 SYGVKD. CDR3 sequence reads: CAISTAYEQYF. CDR3 bases: TGTGCCATCAGTACCGCCTACGAGCAGTACTTC.

This clone was observed once. The chain uses TRBV28 and TRBJ1-1; D is possibly TRBD1 (5 bases). The CDR3 length is 14 residues. Trimming pared 3 bases from V and 1 base from J, leaving 9 bases between. Germline assignment: CDR1 MDHEN and CDR2 SYDVKM. The CDR3 region is CASSLPDRNTEAFF. The CDR3 coding sequence is TGTGCCAGCAGTTTGCCCGACAGGAACACTGAAGCTTTCTTT.

The rearrangement uses TRBV28 and TRBJ2-1; TRBD1 matches 8 bases. This CDR3 has 16 amino acids. Looked up from germline, CDR1 is MDHEN and CDR2 is SYDVKM. Trimming took 6 bases from V and 3 from J; bases not matched to a gene: 10. The CDR3 DNA reads as TGTGCCAGCAGATTGGGCGGACAGGGCCACTACAATGAGCAGTTCTTC. This sequence encodes CASRLGGQGHYNEQFF.

The genes are TRBV5-1 and TRBJ1-3; TRBD1 agrees at 8 bases. Looked up from germline, CDR1 is SGHRS and CDR2 is YFSETQ. V shed 5 bases, J shed 0 bases, and the junction held 4 bases outside the gene matches. The CDR3 runs 15 residues. CDR3 protein: CASRDRDYSGNTIYF. In nucleotides, the CDR3 is TGCGCCAGCAGGGACAGGGATTACTCTGGAAACACCATATATTTT. Full variable domain (remainder filled in from reference TRBV5-1 and TRBJ1-3): KAGVTQTPRYLIKTRGQQVTLSCSPISGHRSVSWYQQTPGQGLQFLFEYFSETQRNKGNFPGRFSGRQFSNSRSEMNVSTLELGDSALYLCASRDRDYSGNTIYFGEGSWLTVV.

V gene TRBV5-4 combines with J gene TRBJ2-1; unclear D gene. Germline V gene data show CDR1 as SGHNT and CDR2 as YYREEE (reference sequence). The germline V and J ends were trimmed by 0 bases and 6 bases, with 16 bases remaining between them. The CDR3 length is 16 residues. The CDR3 loop reads CASSLVLRQGSNEQFF. The CDR3 nucleotides are TGTGCCAGCAGCTTGGTTCTCCGCCAAGGCAGCAATGAGCAGTTCTTC.

V and J are TRBV27 and TRBJ2-1; D could derive from TRBD1 or TRBD2 (5 bases each). Germline V gives CDR1 MNHEY, CDR2 SMNVEV (reference sequence). V lost 3 bases, J lost 4 bases, and 10 bases lay in between. The CDR3 runs 14 residues. CDR3 loop: CASSLGDQYNEQFF. As DNA, the CDR3 is TGTGCCAGCAGTTTGGGGGACCAATACAATGAGCAGTTCTTC.

This rearrangement joins TRBV7-9 to TRBJ2-7; 10 bases map to TRBD1. J gave up 5 bases and V 5 bases, and 9 bases lay outside the gene matches. Germline V gene sequence: CDR1 SEHNR, CDR2 FQNEAQ (reference sequence). The length of the CDR3 is 15 residues. CDR3 coding DNA: TGTGCCAGCAGCCTCTTCGGGGACAGGGGTAACGAGCAGTACTTC. The encoded protein is CASSLFGDRGNEQYF.

The chain has TRBV5-1 and TRBJ2-5; TRBD2 matches 9 bases. Germline CDR1 and CDR2: SGHRS and YFSETQ. V was pared by 1 base and J by 3 bases, with 4 bases of the junction left unmatched. The CDR3 is 15 residues long. In DNA form, the CDR3 reads TGCGCCAGCAGCTTGTTCGCGGGAGGGGAAGAGACCCAGTACTTC. Amino acid sequence: CASSLFAGGEETQYF. The variable domain in full, completed from reference TRBV5-1 and TRBJ2-5, reads KAGVTQTPRYLIKTRGQQVTLSCSPISGHRSVSWYQQTPGQGLQFLFEYFSETQRNKGNFPGRFSGRQFSNSRSEMNVSTLELGDSALYLCASSLFAGGEETQYFGPGTRLLVL.

The table lists this clone with a count of one. The V call is TRBV14, the J call TRBJ2-1; 10 bases map to TRBD1. CDR3 size: 19 residues. The germline V gene encodes CDR1 SGHDN and CDR2 FVKESK. Unmatched junction bases numbered 17, after V lost 1 base and J lost 8 bases. CDR3 DNA: TGTGCCAGCAGCCAAGTGAAACCCCCTGGACAGGGGGGATTGGATGAGCAGTTCTTC. This gives the protein CASSQVKPPGQGGLDEQFF.

This rearrangement joins TRBV9 to TRBJ1-2, with D hard to call. The germline V and J ends were trimmed by 0 bases and 1 base, with 10 bases remaining between them. CDR1 and CDR2 from the germline V gene are SGDLS and YYNGEE. CDR3 length: 15 residues. The DNA for the CDR3 is TGTGCCAGCAGCGTAGCGGCAGGCGGTAACTATGGCTACACCTTC. Protein product: CASSVAAGGNYGYTF.